Detailed here is one TCR beta chain. In the PCR, 60 Vbeta and 13 Jbeta primers were used. Sequencing was performed with immunoSEQ multiplex PCR; in TCRdb, only in-frame clones are kept and a portion is missing. Among some 160,000 clones listed, almost 80% were seen once. These data come from a study of cytomegalovirus exposure and HLA in healthy donors. The V segment lost 2 bases and the J segment 8 bases; nucleotides outside the gene matches: 8. The CDR3 totals 13 residues. CDR1 and CDR2 (germline): GTSNPN, SVGIG (reference sequence). The chain is built from TRBV30 and TRBJ1-2, with 7 bases aligning to TRBD1. The TCR sequence derives from a woman aged 25 to 39 in good health and CMV-seronegative. Sequenced input: PBMCs. CDR3 DNA sequence: TGTGCCTGGAGTCTCGACAGGGTGCGAGGCTACACCTTC. This encodes CAWSLDRVRGYTF.